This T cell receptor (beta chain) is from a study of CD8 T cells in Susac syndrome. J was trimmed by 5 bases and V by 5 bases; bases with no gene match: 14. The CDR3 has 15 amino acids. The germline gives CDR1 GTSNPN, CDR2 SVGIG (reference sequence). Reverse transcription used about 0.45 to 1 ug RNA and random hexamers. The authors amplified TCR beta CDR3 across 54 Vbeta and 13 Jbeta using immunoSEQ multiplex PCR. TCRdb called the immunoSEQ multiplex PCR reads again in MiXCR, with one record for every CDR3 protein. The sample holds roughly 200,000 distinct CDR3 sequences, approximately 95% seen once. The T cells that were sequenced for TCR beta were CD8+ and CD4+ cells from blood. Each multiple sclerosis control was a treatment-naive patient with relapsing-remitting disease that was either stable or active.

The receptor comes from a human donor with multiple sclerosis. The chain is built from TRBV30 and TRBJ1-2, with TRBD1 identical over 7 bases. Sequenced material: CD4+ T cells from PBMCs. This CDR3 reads CAWARDRQGNYGYTF. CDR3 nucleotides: TGTGCCTGGGCACGAGACCGACAGGGAAATTATGGCTACACCTTC. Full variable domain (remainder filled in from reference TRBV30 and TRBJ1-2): SQTIHQWPATLVQPVGSPLSLECTVEGTSNPNLYWYRQAAGRGLQLLFYSVGIGQISSEVPQNLSASRPQDRQFILSSKKLLLSDSGFYLCAWARDRQGNYGYTFGSGTRLTVV.